The clone carrying this T cell receptor (beta chain) was found once. Its antigen remains unknown. The data are from a study of beta chain features in type 1 diabetes. General observations from the study: It was not settled here whether HLA type affects TCRB rearrangement.

On average, the one heparinised blood draw given by each donor was 90 to 150 mL. Sorted CD4+ subsets: naive, central memory, regulatory, stem cell-like memory (CD45RO/CCR7/CD25/CD127/CD95/CD27 panel). The germline V gene encodes CDR1 LNHDA and CDR2 SQIVND (reference sequence). Trimming pared 6 bases from V and 7 bases from J, leaving 23 bases between. The CDR3 length is 16 residues. Reverse transcribing all isolated RNA meant expressed TCRB transcripts were sequenced. Libraries were prepared by immunoSEQ multiplex PCR; TCRdb keeps only in-frame clonotypes and omits some of them. The sample lists about 360,000 clones; about 12% were seen once.

V gene TRBV19 combines with J gene TRBJ2-3; D may be TRBD2 (6 bases). The material sequenced was naive CD4+ T cells from blood. The sequence derives from a man aged 18-30 years in good health. This CDR3 is CASRPSPPRGTNTQYF. CDR3 coding DNA: TGTGCCAGTAGGCCCTCCCCCCCGCGGGGAACTAATACGCAGTATTTT.